This paragraph covers one TCR beta chain sequence. Its specificity is unknown. With V trimmed by 0 bases and J by 4 bases, 6 bases remained unmatched. This CDR3 is 15 amino acids long. Germline V gives CDR1 SGHRS, CDR2 YFSETQ. This record belongs to a study of human T cells and chemical hapten exposure. Study summary: Slight differences in pooled library volume were the main source of varying TCR yields across samples.

General observations from the study: Among TCRs, those above 1 in 1000 frequency were unaffected by DPC sensitization.

Attachment of unique molecular identifiers to individual cDNA molecules was performed in the library. Original processing methods: There were a median of around 100,000 TCRs per sample, with a range from roughly 20,000 to 690,600. One entry per CDR3 protein results from TCRdb running MiXCR on the reads. These V and J calls derive from TCRdb rather than the authors' analysis. The data contain approximately 500 distinct CDR3 sequences, approximately 79% of them singletons. Total RNA was isolated from whole blood that had not been fractionated. The rearrangement links TRBV5-1 to TRBJ2-5, with 7 positions matching TRBD2. The TCR originated in a human donor with alopecia, or a healthy volunteer (not recorded which). Some clones in this sample may be carry-over from other donors' samples. This table probably holds off-target reads from a library built for another chain. The material sequenced was whole blood. The CDR3 loop reads CASSLERGIRETQYF. The DNA of the CDR3 is TGCGCCAGCAGCTTGGAGCGGGGAATAAGAGAGACCCAGTACTTC. The whole variable domain, filled in from reference TRBV5-1 and TRBJ2-5, reads KAGVTQTPRYLIKTRGQQVTLSCSPISGHRSVSWYQQTPGQGLQFLFEYFSETQRNKGNFPGRFSGRQFSNSRSEMNVSTLELGDSALYLCASSLERGIRETQYFGPGTRLLVL.